This T cell receptor beta chain emerged from a study of blood T cell repertoires in COVID-19. Study at large: The analysed material was cDNA or gDNA that came from T cells, B-cell-depleted T cells, or PBMCs.

This clone was recorded only once. The germline gives CDR1 SGHDN, CDR2 FVKESK. The CDR3 has 13 amino acids. The V and J ends lost 1 base and 7 bases, in that order; junction bases with no gene match: 2. TCRdb's copy holds only in-frame clones and misses some; the assay was immunoSEQ multiplex PCR. This table has about 120,000 clones, roughly 85% appearing once. The sequencing sample was made of peripheral blood. This rearrangement joins TRBV14 to TRBJ1-1; 8 bases agree with TRBD1. This clonotype was sampled from a young man with acute or convalescent COVID-19. The CDR3 loop reads CASSQAGGVEAFF. DNA for the CDR3: TGTGCCAGCAGCCAAGCAGGGGGCGTTGAAGCTTTCTTT.